This is a list of T cell receptor beta chains from one sample in a study of CD8 T cells in ankylosing spondylitis. One entry per CDR3 protein results from TCRdb running MiXCR on the 5' RACE reads. The table has around 220,000 distinct CDR3 sequences, around 20% seen once; the top ten hold about 42%. What was sequenced was blood, either unsorted or a sorted T cell fraction (not recorded which). These receptor sequences come from a male donor with ankylosing spondylitis. Each CDR3 is given with its conserved first and last residue. A D gene is named only where the DNA matches it firmly. The listing skips clone size in some rows; elsewhere it reads once, few, many or a size class.

J gene | D gene | V gene | clone size | CDR3 protein | CDR3 DNA
TRBJ2-7 | - | TRBV28 | few | CASSYGGTLYEQYF | TGTGCCAGCAGTTACGGCGGGACCCTCTACGAGCAGTACTTC
TRBJ1-1 | - | TRBV20-1 | - | CSAAPGITEAFF | TGCAGTGCCGCCCCAGGGATCACTGAAGCTTTCTTT
TRBJ2-3 | TRBD1 | TRBV13 | - | CATAGGTDIAMNTQYF | TGTGCCACCGCAGGTGGGACAGACATAGCTATGAATACGCAGTATTTT
TRBJ2-2 | - | TRBV4-1 | few | CASSQVILAANTGELFF | TGCGCCAGCAGCCAAGTGATTCTAGCAGCGAACACCGGGGAGCTGTTTTTT
TRBJ2-7 | TRBD2 | TRBV27 | - | CASSPLAGGPGEQYF | TGTGCCAGCAGTCCCCTAGCGGGGGGGCCGGGAGAGCAGTACTTC
TRBJ2-3 | TRBD1 | TRBV7-9 | few | CASSVTGADTQYF | TGTGCCAGCAGCGTGACAGGGGCGGATACGCAGTATTTT
TRBJ1-3 | - | TRBV9 | - | CASSGDTIYF | TGTGCCAGCAGCGGAGACACCATATATTTT
TRBJ2-2 | TRBD1 | TRBV4-1 | many | CASSQTPGQGEAGELFF | TGCGCCAGCAGCCAGACACCGGGACAGGGGGAGGCCGGGGAGCTGTTTTTT
TRBJ1-1 | TRBD1 | TRBV5-1 | - | CASSHLTGGPYTEAFF | TGCGCCAGCAGCCACTTGACAGGGGGGCCCTACACTGAAGCTTTCTTT
TRBJ2-1 | - | TRBV24-1 | - | CATSDGSYNEQFF | TGTGCCACCAGTGACGGTTCCTACAATGAGCAGTTCTTC
TRBJ1-1 | - | TRBV4-1 | - | CASSQGQGYTEAFF | TGCGCCAGCAGCCAAGGGCAGGGCTACACTGAAGCTTTCTTT
TRBJ2-5 | TRBD1 | TRBV12-3/TRBV12-4 | few | CASRHGTEETQYF | TGTGCCAGCAGACACGGGACAGAAGAGACCCAGTACTTC
TRBJ2-5 | TRBD2 | TRBV7-9 | - | CASSFPLAGGYQETQYF | TGTGCCAGCAGCTTCCCACTAGCGGGAGGGTACCAAGAGACCCAGTACTTC
TRBJ2-5 | TRBD1 | TRBV6-5 | few | CASSYSSTGGAYQETQYF | TGTGCCAGCAGTTACTCGTCCACAGGGGGCGCGTACCAAGAGACCCAGTACTTC
TRBJ2-1 | TRBD1 | TRBV7-9 | medium-sized | CASSLDRGRSNEQFF | TGTGCCAGCAGCTTAGACAGGGGGCGAAGCAATGAGCAGTTCTTC
TRBJ2-4 | TRBD2 | TRBV9 | few | CASSVLGGGDIQYF | TGTGCCAGCAGCGTACTCGGGGGAGGGGACATTCAGTACTTC
TRBJ2-3 | TRBD2 | TRBV7-3 | many | CASSFGGGPRDTQYF | TGTGCCAGCAGCTTCGGGGGGGGCCCTAGGGATACGCAGTATTTT
TRBJ1-1 | - | TRBV10-3 | - | CAIKGRLNTEAFF | TGTGCCATCAAGGGACGTTTGAACACTGAAGCTTTCTTT
TRBJ2-7 | - | TRBV6-5 | few | CASSSLTGNYEQYF | TGTGCCAGCAGTTCCCTAACAGGGAACTACGAGCAGTACTTC
TRBJ2-7 | - | TRBV6-5 | few | CASSPGGEEQYF | TGTGCCAGCAGCCCCGGAGGTGAGGAGCAGTACTTC
TRBJ2-7 | TRBD2 | TRBV27 | few | CASSLIPLAGGDEQYF | TGTGCCAGCAGTTTAATCCCACTAGCGGGGGGGGACGAGCAGTACTTC
TRBJ2-7 | TRBD1 | TRBV7-9 | few | CASSSSRDSFGEQYF | TGTGCCAGCAGCTCGTCCCGGGACAGTTTCGGCGAGCAGTACTTC
TRBJ2-7 | TRBD1 | TRBV11-3 | - | CASSLVTGQGYEQYF | TGTGCCAGCAGCTTAGTAACGGGACAGGGATACGAGCAGTACTTC
TRBJ2-1 | TRBD1 | TRBV10-2 | many | CASSDWTGAYNEQFF | TGCGCCAGCAGTGACTGGACAGGGGCCTACAATGAGCAGTTCTTC
TRBJ2-7 | - | TRBV27 | few | CASSLGGLGHEQYF | TGTGCCAGCAGTCTAGGAGGGTTGGGCCACGAGCAGTACTTC
TRBJ2-1 | TRBD1 | TRBV9 | - | CASSVETGPYNEQFF | TGTGCCAGCAGCGTGGAGACAGGGCCCTATAATGAGCAGTTCTTC
TRBJ1-4 | TRBD1 | TRBV9 | - | CASSPGKRTGATNEKLFF | TGTGCCAGCAGCCCCGGGAAAAGGACAGGGGCAACTAATGAAAAACTGTTTTTT
TRBJ2-1 | TRBD2 | TRBV7-9 | - | CASSSTSGASNEQFF | TGTGCCAGCAGCTCGACTAGCGGGGCGAGCAATGAGCAGTTCTTC